The 8 T cell receptor beta chains in this list originate from one sample, sequenced in a study of regulatory T cells in long-lasting Graves disease. The time point was: newly diagnosed GD, antithyroid drugs for less than 3 months. Making the TCR library involved RNA that had been extracted from PBMCs. CDR3 regions were amplified by Arm-PCR using iRepertoire HTBI primers to build TCR beta libraries. From the multiplex PCR reads, TCRdb called clonotypes with MiXCR, one entry per CDR3 protein. The top ten clones hold approximately 17% of a sample with a few hundred thousand distinct CDR3 sequences, around 11% of them seen once. Another study also made use of these data, one on T cells in Graves' hyperthyroidism and ophthalmopathy.

Sequenced material: peripheral blood mononuclear cells (PBMCs), taken at new diagnosis, from a patient treated with antithyroid drugs. These receptors were obtained from a woman aged 18-29 years with Graves disease.

This chain links TRBV9 with TRBJ2-3, with TRBD2 matching over 11 bases. In germline, CDR1 is SGDLS, CDR2 YYNGEE. This CDR3 is 17 amino acids long. Losses at the gene ends were 3 bases for V and 2 bases for J; bases not matched to a gene: 8. The chain's CDR3 is CASSDPSGGISTDTQYF. CDR3 bases: TGTGCCAGCAGCGATCCTAGCGGGGGGATATCCACAGATACGCAGTATTTT. The variable domain in full, completed from reference TRBV9 and TRBJ2-3, reads DSGVTQTPKHLITATGQRVTLRCSPRSGDLSVYWYQQSLDQGLQFLIQYYNGEERAKGNILERFSAQQFPDLHSELNLSSLELGDSALYFCASSDPSGGISTDTQYFGPGTRLTVL.

The rearrangement links TRBV5-1 to TRBJ2-3; TRBD2 agrees at 7 bases. CDR1 and CDR2 from the germline V gene are SGHRS and YFSETQ. The CDR3 covers 14 residues. V lost 3 bases, J lost 0 bases, and 1 base stayed unmatched. The CDR3 DNA is TGCGCCAGCAGCTCCGGGGGGAGCACAGATACGCAGTATTTT. Protein: CASSSGGSTDTQYF.

V usage is TRBV7-9 and J usage is TRBJ1-2; D unclear. V dropped 1 base and J dropped 3 bases, with 9 bases sitting between them. In germline, CDR1 is SEHNR, CDR2 FQNEAQ (reference sequence). CDR3 length: 14 residues. The CDR3 loop is CASSLELSDYGYTF. Here the CDR3 DNA reads TGTGCCAGCAGCTTAGAGTTGTCAGACTATGGCTACACCTTC. The full variable domain, its missing parts supplied by reference TRBV7-9 and TRBJ1-2, is DTGVSQNPRHKITKRGQNVTFRCDPISEHNRLYWYRQTLGQGPEFLTYFQNEAQLEKSRLLSDRFSAERPKGSFSTLEIQRTEQGDSAMYLCASSLELSDYGYTFGSGTRLTVV.

A remark on this clonotype: The junction shows a germline mismatch at one end, possibly a read error. This chain links TRBV24-1 with TRBJ2-7; TRBD1 might be the D (6 bases). The germline gives CDR1 KGHDR, CDR2 SFDVKD. The CDR3 contains 17 residues. CDR3: CATSDRWTDRASYELYF. The CDR3, as DNA: TGTGCCACCAGTGACCGGTGGACAGATCGGGCGTCCTACGAGCTGTACTTC.

Ten or more counts support this clonotype. This chain connects TRBV2 to TRBJ2-7; possibly TRBD1 for D (5 bases). The CDR3 consists of 14 residues. In germline, CDR1 is SNHLY, CDR2 FYNNEI. V shed 5 bases and J shed 1 base, with 12 bases lying between them. CDR3 nucleotide sequence: TGTGCCAGCAGTCCCTTGACAGTTTCCTACGAGCAGTACTTC. Residues: CASSPLTVSYEQYF.

This clonotype was counted at least ten times. The genes are TRBV12-3 or TRBV12-4 and TRBJ1-1; D call uncertain. This CDR3 spans 17 amino acids. V was shortened by 6 bases and J by 2 bases, with 22 bases between the two germline ends. The CDR3, as DNA: TGTGCCAGCAGCTCCTCCCCGCGAACAAACCTCAACACTGAAGCTTTCTTT. It specifies CASSSSPRTNLNTEAFF.

In its sample, this clonotype was seen a few times. This chain uses TRBV20-1 with TRBJ1-1; no clear D. This CDR3 has 16 amino acids. Germline CDR1 is DFQATT and CDR2 is SNEGSKA (reference sequence). V lost 3 bases to trimming and J lost 0 bases, with 17 bases between them. The CDR3 region has the DNA TGCAGTGCTAGGGCCGTGGGGATCGGAGTGAACACTGAAGCTTTCTTT. This sequence encodes CSARAVGIGVNTEAFF.

This clonotype came up many times. This rearrangement joins TRBV6-2 or TRBV6-3 to TRBJ2-7, with D perhaps matching TRBD1 (6 bases). This CDR3 has 14 amino acids. V was shortened by 9 bases and J by 3 bases, with 18 bases between the two germline ends. In germline, CDR1 is MNHEY, CDR2 SVGEGT. The CDR3 here is CASQGHYRGYEQYV. The CDR3 DNA sequence: TGTGCCAGTCAGGGACATTACCGCGGCTACGAGCAGTACGTC.